This TCR beta chain was found in a study of blood T cell repertoires in COVID-19. Overall study: Some COVID-19 samples were acute and others convalescent; all came from the United States, Italy and Spain. Sources were T cells, B-cell-depleted T cells, or PBMCs; the material itself was cDNA or gDNA.

The CDR3 loop spans 17 amino acids. CDR1 is LNHNV and CDR2 is YYDKDF in the germline V gene (reference sequence). Trimming removed 2 bases from V and 1 base from J; junction bases left unmatched: 8. Methods used by the authors: Amplification with reference gene primers provided the estimates of nucleated cell counts. Method: immunoSEQ multiplex PCR; TCRdb's copy keeps in-frame clones and lacks some. V and J calls and clone size are given by that table; D and trimming were obtained from the DNA. The data show 200,000 to 300,000 clones, with 87% seen just once and about 7% held by the top ten. The sample comprised peripheral blood. The chain employs TRBV15 and TRBJ2-1; 7 positions match TRBD2. The receptor was derived from a man in his fifties or sixties who had recovered from COVID-19. The DNA of the CDR3 is TGTGCCACCAGCAGACTTAGAAGCGGGGAGTCCTACAATGAGCAGTTCTTC. It specifies CATSRLRSGESYNEQFF.